This T cell receptor (beta chain) is from a study of long-term antiretroviral therapy in people with HIV. Findings and caveats of the study: Even long-term ART left TRB diversity below transplant donor controls, despite gains.

Turning to this clone: As yet, its antigen is unknown.

Running of the v3.0 immunoSEQ assay took place at survey level. Clones were read by immunoSEQ multiplex PCR, and TCRdb kept only the in-frame ones, dropping some. This sample carries tens of thousands of clones, 90% to 95% of them seen once, and the ten largest clones take approximately 2.5%. Trimming took 3 bases from V and 4 from J, leaving 17 bases between them. There are 16 residues in the CDR3. Germline V gives CDR1 SGHTA, CDR2 FQGNSA. J is TRBJ2-3 and V is TRBV7-2; maybe TRBD2 (6 bases). The sequenced sample was unsorted PBMCs, obtained 3.7 years after starting antiretroviral therapy. This clonotype was sampled from a woman aged 45-60 years with HIV. The CDR3, as DNA: TGTGCCAGCAGCTTTTCTCGCGGGACCGCGCCAGATACGCAGTATTTT. It codes for CASSFSRGTAPDTQYF.